Each of the 14 T cell receptor beta chains below was sequenced from the same sample in a study of T-cell memory formation after mild COVID-19 (dated by TCRdb to the early 2020s). The receptor library was made with 5' RACE. Sequencer: Illumina NovaSeq 6000. In-frame beta chains were kept once TCRdb had trimmed the public reads at Q25 with fastp and called clones with MiXCR. Rows merge per CDR3 protein into single entries with the most common DNA and genes. The sample profile shows around 400,000 distinct CDR3 sequences; about 24% of them were found once. In total, the top ten clones hold around 9.5% of the sample. The material sequenced was PBMCs or a T cell subset sorted from them (not recorded which). These receptors all come from an adult woman who had mild COVID-19 (a few samples of this study predate the infection). The sample titles of this study are shuffled in the database, so cell type and time point are left out; the donor was told from shared clones.

This clonotype was seen at least ten times. The rearrangement joins TRBV4-1 to TRBJ2-5; D is perhaps TRBD1 (6 bases). The CDR3 runs 14 residues. Germline V gene data show CDR1 as MGHRA and CDR2 as YSYEKL. V was trimmed by 4 bases and J by 4 bases, leaving 13 bases between them. CDR3 loop: CASSPTGLRETQYF. Here the CDR3 DNA reads TGCGCCAGCAGCCCCACAGGGCTCCGAGAGACCCAGTACTTC.

This clonotype was detected a few times. The J gene is TRBJ2-5, the V gene TRBV11-2, with D maybe TRBD2 (7 bases). Trimming shortened V by 4 bases and J by 1 base, and 10 bases separated the two germline ends. The CDR3 extends over 14 amino acids. Germline loops: CDR1 SGHAT, CDR2 FQNNGV. CDR3 in amino acids: CASSYGGAQETQYF. Here the CDR3 DNA reads TGTGCCAGCAGCTATGGGGGGGCCCAAGAGACCCAGTACTTC.

This clonotype has more than one count but fewer than ten. The chain carries TRBV4-1 and TRBJ2-3; TRBD1 agrees at 9 bases. Unmatched junction bases numbered 5, after V lost 3 bases and J lost 1 base. The germline gives CDR1 MGHRA, CDR2 YSYEKL. This CDR3 is built from 16 residues. CDR3 in DNA: TGCGCCAGCAGCCAGGACAGGGGAATTGGCACAGATACGCAGTATTTT. It codes for CASSQDRGIGTDTQYF.

The chain is built from TRBV7-2 and TRBJ2-5; possibly TRBD2 for D (5 bases). The CDR3 contains 16 residues. V lost 0 bases, J lost 5 bases, and 16 bases lay in between. Germline CDR1 is SGHTA and CDR2 is FQGNSA. CDR3 residues: CASSLAASRALETQYF. DNA for the CDR3: TGTGCCAGCAGCTTAGCTGCTAGCCGAGCGTTGGAGACCCAGTACTTC. The variable domain in full, completed from reference TRBV7-2 and TRBJ2-5, reads GAGVSQSPSNKVTEKGKDVELRCDPISGHTALYWYRQSLGQGLEFLIYFQGNSAPDKSGLPSDRFSAERTGGSVSTLTIQRTQQEDSAVYLCASSLAASRALETQYFGPGTRLLVL.

This clonotype was detected a few times. V is TRBV2 and J is TRBJ2-5; 11 nucleotides agree with TRBD2. The CDR3 has 14 residues. Trimming took 3 bases from V and 6 from J; bases not matched to a gene: 3. Germline CDR1 reads SNHLY; CDR2 reads FYNNEI. CDR3 protein: CASSDTSGGKTQYF. In nucleotides, the CDR3 is TGTGCCAGCAGTGACACTAGCGGGGGAAAGACCCAGTACTTC.

The chain employs TRBV7-2 and TRBJ2-5; 7 nucleotides align to TRBD2. After removal of 5 bases from V and 5 bases from J, the junction contained 5 bases not matched to a gene. The germline V gene encodes CDR1 SGHTA and CDR2 FQGNSA. The CDR3 extends over 13 amino acids. The CDR3 DNA is TGTGCCAGCAGCCGGGACTATGGTGAGACCCAGTACTTC. This codes for CASSRDYGETQYF. The variable domain in full, with the rest retrieved from reference TRBV7-2 and TRBJ2-5, is GAGVSQSPSNKVTEKGKDVELRCDPISGHTALYWYRQSLGQGLEFLIYFQGNSAPDKSGLPSDRFSAERTGGSVSTLTIQRTQQEDSAVYLCASSRDYGETQYFGPGTRLLVL.

The chain joins TRBV29-1 to TRBJ2-7; D unresolved. Trimming took off 4 bases at V and 5 bases at J, with 9 bases between the two ends. Germline CDR1 reads SQVTM; CDR2 reads ANQGSEA. This CDR3 is built from 11 residues. CDR3 DNA sequence: TGCAGCGTTGGACAAGCTCACGAGCAGTACTTC. Its translation is CSVGQAHEQYF.

The chain combines TRBV15 with TRBJ2-2; 8 bases map to TRBD1. The CDR3 totals 16 residues. Looked up from germline, CDR1 is LNHNV and CDR2 is YYDKDF (reference sequence). The ends lost 1 base at V and 7 bases at J; junction bases unmatched: 8. This CDR3 reads CATSRGVQGGNGELFF. Here the CDR3 DNA reads TGTGCCACCAGCAGAGGAGTACAGGGGGGTAACGGGGAGCTGTTTTTT.

This clonotype was counted only a few times. CDR3 loop: CATSDGIPGPIGNEQFF. The CDR3 DNA reads TGTGCCACCAGTGATGGGATCCCGGGACCTATCGGGAATGAGCAGTTCTTC. The chain employs TRBV24-1 and TRBJ2-1; D is tentatively TRBD1 or TRBD2 (5 bases each). The ends were cut back, 3 bases at V and 7 bases at J, with 21 bases in the middle. The CDR3 is made up of 17 amino acids. CDR1 is KGHDR, CDR2 SFDVKD, per germline.

This clonotype was seen more than once but under ten times. The V and J genes are TRBV4-2 and TRBJ2-6; 11 nucleotides match TRBD1. The trim removed 4 bases at V and 4 bases at J, leaving 12 bases unmatched. Germline loops: CDR1 LGHNA, CDR2 YNFKEQ. This CDR3 is built from 19 residues. The CDR3 protein is CASSPYVGQGAAGANVLTF. The DNA for the CDR3 is TGTGCCAGCAGCCCGTACGTCGGACAGGGGGCAGCGGGGGCCAACGTCCTGACTTTC.

V is TRBV7-9 and J is TRBJ2-3, with TRBD1 matching over 9 bases. The V segment lost 5 bases and the J segment 2 bases; nucleotides outside the gene matches: 8. The germline V gene has CDR1 SEHNR and CDR2 FQNEAQ (reference sequence). The CDR3 runs to 16 residues. This CDR3 reads CASSPGQGRYTDTQYF. In DNA, the CDR3 is TGTGCCAGCAGCCCAGGACAGGGGCGGTACACAGATACGCAGTATTTT.

The V and J genes are TRBV9 and TRBJ2-2; 9 bases align to TRBD2. Germline assignment: CDR1 SGDLS and CDR2 YYNGEE. The trim removed 0 bases at V and 5 bases at J, leaving 2 bases unmatched. The length of the CDR3 is 15 residues. CDR3: CASSVDTSGTGELFF. CDR3 sequence (DNA): TGTGCCAGCAGCGTAGACACTAGCGGGACCGGGGAGCTGTTTTTT.

This clonotype appeared a few times. This chain links TRBV20-1 with TRBJ2-5, with 14 bases aligning to TRBD2. V lost 1 base and J lost 2; bases outside the gene matches: 3. CDR3 size: 16 residues. Germline V gene data show CDR1 as DFQATT and CDR2 as SNEGSKA (reference sequence). Here the CDR3 reads CSARGGTSGSQETQYF. In DNA form, the CDR3 reads TGCAGTGCTAGAGGGGGGACTAGCGGGAGTCAAGAGACCCAGTACTTC.

This clonotype was observed a few times. The V call is TRBV20-1, the J call TRBJ2-1; D is possibly TRBD2 (5 bases). Germline CDR1 DFQATT, CDR2 SNEGSKA (reference sequence). The length of the CDR3 is 15 residues. Trimming removed 0 bases at V and 2 bases at J, with 11 bases between. CDR3 in amino acids: CSARDQWETYNEQFF. The CDR3 DNA reads TGCAGTGCTAGAGATCAGTGGGAGACCTACAATGAGCAGTTCTTC.